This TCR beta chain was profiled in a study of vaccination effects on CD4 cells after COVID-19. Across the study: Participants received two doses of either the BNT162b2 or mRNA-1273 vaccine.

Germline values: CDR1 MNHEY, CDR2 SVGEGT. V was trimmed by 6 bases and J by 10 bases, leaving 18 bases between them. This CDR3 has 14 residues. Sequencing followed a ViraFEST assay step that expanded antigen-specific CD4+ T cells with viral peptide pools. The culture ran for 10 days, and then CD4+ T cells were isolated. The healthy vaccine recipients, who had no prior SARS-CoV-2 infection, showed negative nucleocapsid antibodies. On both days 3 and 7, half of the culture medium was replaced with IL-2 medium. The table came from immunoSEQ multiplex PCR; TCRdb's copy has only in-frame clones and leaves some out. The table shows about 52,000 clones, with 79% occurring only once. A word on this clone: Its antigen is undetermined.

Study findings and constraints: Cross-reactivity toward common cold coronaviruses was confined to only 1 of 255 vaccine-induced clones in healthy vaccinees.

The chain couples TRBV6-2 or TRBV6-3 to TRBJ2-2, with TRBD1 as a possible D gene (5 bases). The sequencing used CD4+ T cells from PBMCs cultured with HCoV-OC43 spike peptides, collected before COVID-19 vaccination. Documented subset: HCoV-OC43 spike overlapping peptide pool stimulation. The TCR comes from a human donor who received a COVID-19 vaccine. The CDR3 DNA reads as TGTGCCAGCAGCGACGAGACAGCAATCTCGGAGCTGTTTTTT. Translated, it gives CASSDETAISELFF.